The 8 T cell receptor beta chains given below trace back to one sample, sequenced in a study of T cell repertoires in cytomegalovirus infection. TCRdb reanalysed the reads using MiXCR and keeps one entry per CDR3 protein. The data hold 200,000 or so distinct CDR3 sequences, with 35% to 45% observed a single time. These receptors have no identified antigens. The sample here was CD8+ T cells from cultured PBMCs, taken from culture after CMV antigen stimulation. The origin of the receptors is a human donor in good health (CMV status not recorded). Some clones in this sample may be carry-over from other donors' samples.

The chain joins TRBV12-5 to TRBJ1-1; no firm D call. V was clipped by 4 bases and J by 0 bases, with 18 bases between them. This CDR3 is 17 amino acids long. The germline CDR1 and CDR2 sequences are LGHNT and FRNRAP. The CDR3 DNA is TGTGCTAGTGGTTATGAGGAGGAGGACCCCATGAACACTGAAGCTTTCTTT. The encoded protein is CASGYEEEDPMNTEAFF.

This chain uses TRBV19 with TRBJ2-7, with D possibly being TRBD1 (7 bases). V lost 3 bases and J lost 4, with 19 bases in between. The CDR3 spans 16 residues. Germline CDR1 LNHDA, CDR2 SQIVND (reference sequence). The CDR3 DNA is TGTGCCAGTAGTATCGGCAGGGGGGAGTCGGGGTACGAGCAGTACTTC. This gives the protein CASSIGRGESGYEQYF.

J is TRBJ2-7 and V is TRBV6-2 or TRBV6-3; 10 bases map to TRBD2. The germline V gene encodes CDR1 MNHEY and CDR2 SVGEGT. The CDR3 contains 15 residues. V dropped 2 bases and J dropped 0; count of bases not matched to a gene: 1. CDR3: CASSYGLAVSYEQYF. The CDR3 DNA follows: TGTGCCAGCAGTTACGGACTAGCGGTCTCCTACGAGCAGTACTTC.

This clonotype was recorded a few times. The chain carries TRBV6-6 and TRBJ1-5, with D uncertain. The CDR3 covers 15 residues. Trimming took 4 bases from V and 4 from J, leaving 14 bases between them. Germline CDR1 is MNHNY and CDR2 is SVGAGI (reference sequence). DNA for the CDR3: TGTGCCAGCAGTTTCATGAACCTGAGGAATCAGCCCCAGCATTTT. This encodes CASSFMNLRNQPQHF.

This clonotype was counted many times. The rearrangement links TRBV7-3 to TRBJ2-3; D uncertain. This CDR3 comprises 14 residues. Trimming removed 0 bases from V and 3 bases from J, with 7 bases in between. Looked up from germline, CDR1 is SGHTA and CDR2 is FQGTGA. This chain's CDR3 is CASSLTAVTDTQYF. The CDR3 coding sequence is TGTGCCAGCAGCTTAACGGCGGTGACAGATACGCAGTATTTT.

The gene calls are TRBV11-2 and TRBJ2-5, with TRBD2 matching 9 bases. The CDR3 is made up of 14 amino acids. Germline trimming cut 2 bases from V and 4 bases from J; bases unmatched to any gene: 2. Germline V CDR1 and CDR2: SGHAT, FQNNGV. This CDR3 reads CASSLSAGGETQYF. As DNA, the CDR3 is TGTGCCAGCAGCTTATCAGCGGGGGGAGAGACCCAGTACTTC.

The V and J genes are TRBV28 and TRBJ2-4; possibly TRBD2 for D (5 bases). The CDR3 has 17 residues. Trimming stripped 6 bases from V and 0 bases from J, with 18 bases between. Germline V gives CDR1 MDHEN, CDR2 SYDVKM. The CDR3 nucleotides read TGTGCCAGCAGGACCCGAGAGGGAGATCTAGCCAAAAACATTCAGTACTTC. It yields the protein CASRTREGDLAKNIQYF.

There are many counts of this clonotype. The chain combines TRBV11-2 with TRBJ2-5; D call uncertain. Trimming removed 3 bases from V and 2 bases from J, with 16 bases in between. CDR3 length: 16 residues. Germline CDR1 reads SGHAT; CDR2 reads FQNNGV. This CDR3 is CASSFWSNNEQETQYF. The CDR3 DNA follows: TGTGCCAGCAGCTTTTGGTCAAATAACGAGCAAGAGACCCAGTACTTC.